The 9 T cell receptor beta chains reported below all come from one sample, sequenced in a study of T cells in Graves' hyperthyroidism and ophthalmopathy. Amplified TCR beta CDR3 regions derived from RNA transcripts. Primed by the HTBI set, a first-round RT-PCR was run on the TCR CDR3. TCRdb re-derived calls from the multiplex PCR reads in MiXCR, one entry per CDR3 protein. The sample holds about 96,000 distinct CDR3 sequences, under 65% seen once. The sample was blood. The receptor source for this set is a middle-aged woman with Graves' hyperthyroidism.

This clonotype was recorded once. The junction does not match germline at one end; this may be a read error. The rearrangement joins TRBV11-2 to TRBJ2-7, with TRBD1 identical over 9 bases. CDR3 length: 14 amino acids. Germline CDR1 SGHAT, CDR2 FQNNGV. As DNA, the CDR3 is TGCGCCAGCAGCCGGGACAGGGATACCTACGAGCAGTACTTC. Protein sequence: CASSRDRDTYEQYF.

On this clonotype: This clone may be a read error of a much larger clone one base away. The V and J genes are TRBV13 and TRBJ2-5, with D maybe TRBD1 (5 bases). V lost 2 bases and J 13 bases, leaving 17 bases between the germline ends. Germline values: CDR1 PRHDT, CDR2 FYEKMQ (reference sequence). This CDR3 is built from 13 residues. The CDR3 loop is CASSLYSQDELYF. For the CDR3, the DNA is TGTGCCAGCAGCTTATATTCACAGGACGAGCTGTACTTC.

This clonotype was detected a few times. A much larger clone lies a single base off, so this may be a read error. The rearrangement links TRBV7-8 to TRBJ2-2; the D gene is possibly TRBD1 (6 bases). The CDR3 covers 15 residues. CDR1 and CDR2 from the germline V gene are SGHVS and FQNEAQ. The CDR3 sequence is CASSLEQGNIGELFF. In DNA form, the CDR3 reads TGTGCCAGCAGCTTAGAACAGGGCAACATCGGGGAGCTGTTTTTT.

A remark on this clonotype: This may arise from a read error, as a much more abundant clone is one base away. The chain combines TRBV5-1 with TRBJ2-7; TRBD1 matches at 12 bases. CDR3 length: 14 residues. Germline V gene lookup returns CDR1 SGHRS and CDR2 YFSETQ. The V gene end was trimmed by 7 bases and the J gene end by 7 bases; junction bases not matched to a gene: 9. In nucleotides, the CDR3 is TGCGCCAGCGGCCAACCGGGACAGGGGGCTGAGCAGTACTTC. It encodes CASGQPGQGAEQYF.

This clonotype was recorded many times. The chain couples TRBV9 to TRBJ1-6; TRBD1 aligns across 11 bases. The CDR3 consists of 17 residues. Germline V gives CDR1 SGDLS, CDR2 YYNGEE. Germline trimming cut 5 bases from V and 4 bases from J; bases unmatched to any gene: 8. CDR3 nucleotide sequence: TGTGCCAGCAGTCCGAGGACAGGGGGCCAATATAATTCACCCCTCCACTTT. Amino acid sequence: CASSPRTGGQYNSPLHF.

This clonotype was seen many times. Here the CDR3 DNA reads TGTGCCAGTAGTAAGGGTTACGGTAATGAAAAACTGTTTTTT. This encodes CASSKGYGNEKLFF. V and J are TRBV19 and TRBJ1-4; D call uncertain. The germline V and J ends were trimmed by 4 bases and 4 bases, with 10 bases remaining between them. This CDR3 contains 14 residues. Germline loops: CDR1 LNHDA, CDR2 SQIVND (reference sequence).

In DNA, the CDR3 is TGCAGCGGGAATGGACAGGGCACAGACGGTGAGCAGTTCTTC. The encoded protein is CSGNGQGTDGEQFF. The rearrangement joins TRBV29-1 to TRBJ2-5; 8 bases line up with TRBD1. The DNA end lines up better with TRBJ2-1; the J call may be wrong. Germline lookup yields CDR1 SQVTM and CDR2 ANQGSEA. CDR3 length: 14 residues.

With respect to this clonotype: The junction and the germline gene differ at one end; a read error may be behind it. The chain has TRBV2 and TRBJ2-2; TRBD2 agrees at 7 bases. The CDR3 spans 15 residues. Germline-derived CDR1 and CDR2 are SNHLY and FYNNEI. CDR3 protein: CASSEGGGRTGELYF. In DNA, the CDR3 is TGTGCCAGCAGCGAAGGAGGCGGGAGAACCGGGGAGCTGTACTTC.

The chain employs TRBV6-1 and TRBJ1-6, with a tentative D call TRBD1 (5 bases). Germline V CDR1 and CDR2: MNHNS, SASEGT. This CDR3 is built from 16 residues. V shed 4 bases and J shed 10 bases, with 20 bases lying between them. CDR3: CASSARQPRYSSPLHF. For the CDR3, the DNA is TGTGCCAGCAGTGCCCGACAGCCACGATACAGCTCACCCCTCCACTTT.